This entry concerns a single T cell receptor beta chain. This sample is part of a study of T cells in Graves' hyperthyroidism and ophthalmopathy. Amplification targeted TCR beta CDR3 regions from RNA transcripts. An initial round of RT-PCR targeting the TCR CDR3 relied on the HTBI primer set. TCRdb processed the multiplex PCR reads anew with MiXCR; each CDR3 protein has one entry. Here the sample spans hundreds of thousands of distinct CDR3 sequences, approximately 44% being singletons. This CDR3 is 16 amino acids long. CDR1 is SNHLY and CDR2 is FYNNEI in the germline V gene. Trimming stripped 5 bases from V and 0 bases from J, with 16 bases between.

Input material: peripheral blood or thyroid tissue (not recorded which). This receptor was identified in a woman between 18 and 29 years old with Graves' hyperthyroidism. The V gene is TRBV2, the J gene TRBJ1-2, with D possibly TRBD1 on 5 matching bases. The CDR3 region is CASSTRRGFPNYGYTF. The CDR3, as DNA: TGTGCCAGCAGTACGCGGAGGGGCTTCCCTAACTATGGCTACACCTTC.